The 27 T cell receptor beta chains in this list originate from one sample, sequenced in a study. TCRdb reprocessed the 5' RACE reads via MiXCR and lists one record per CDR3 protein. The table shows approximately 40,000 distinct CDR3 sequences, with roughly a fifth occurring only once. Cells sorted as Tregs were CD4+, CD25+ and CD127-/low. The sample taken for sequencing was Tregs sorted from blood. The receptors derive from a female donor with breast cancer.

The CDR3: CSARRAAEAFF. In DNA, the CDR3 is TGCAGTGCTAGGCGTGCGGCCGAAGCTTTCTTT. The V call is TRBV20-1, the J call TRBJ1-1; unclear D gene. Germline V gene sequence: CDR1 DFQATT, CDR2 SNEGSKA (reference sequence). The CDR3 extends over 11 amino acids. The V gene lost 3 bases and the J gene lost 8 bases, with 10 bases spanning the gap.

The J gene is TRBJ1-1, the V gene TRBV6-1; no reliable D call. V was pared by 7 bases and J by 6 bases, with 15 bases between. The CDR3 contains 13 residues. Germline V gene lookup returns CDR1 MNHNS and CDR2 SASEGT. Written as DNA, the CDR3 is TGTGCCAGCACGGTGAGGGTGGAGTCTGAAGCTTTCTTT. Residues: CASTVRVESEAFF.

This sequence joins TRBV10-3 and TRBJ1-5, with D unclear. V lost 4 bases and J lost 6, with 16 bases in between. Germline loops: CDR1 ENHRY, CDR2 SYGVKD. This CDR3 comprises 15 residues. CDR3 sequence (DNA): TGTGCCATCAGTGGGTCCACGGGAGTTAGTCAGCCCCAGCATTTT. Translating it yields CAISGSTGVSQPQHF.

Turning to this clonotype: This may come from a read error, since a much larger clone is one base off. V gene TRBV4-2 combines with J gene TRBJ2-1; D unresolved. The V end lost 2 bases, the J end lost 7 bases, and 15 bases lay between the germline ends. Germline V lookup: CDR1 LGHNA, CDR2 YNFKEQ. The CDR3 sequence is 15 residues long. This CDR3 is CASSQSSAVWNEQFF. The CDR3 nucleotides read TGTGCCAGCAGCCAATCCAGCGCTGTGTGGAATGAGCAGTTCTTC.

The chain links TRBV2 to TRBJ2-5; D might be TRBD2 (6 bases). Germline V gene sequence: CDR1 SNHLY, CDR2 FYNNEI. The CDR3 covers 14 residues. V lost 1 base and J lost 4, with 10 bases in between. The CDR3 DNA reads as TGTGCCAGCAGTGAAGGGGAGGCAGGAGAGACCCAGTACTTC. Protein: CASSEGEAGETQYF.

The table lists this clonotype with many counts. The gene calls are TRBV12-3 or TRBV12-4 and TRBJ2-2, with D perhaps matching TRBD1 (5 bases). The CDR3 is made up of 14 amino acids. V shed 8 bases and J shed 9 bases, with 19 bases lying between them. The CDR3 loop reads CASEWTHRTRELFF. DNA for the CDR3: TGTGCCAGCGAATGGACACACCGTACCAGGGAGCTGTTTTTT.

This clonotype was seen a few times. This chain uses TRBV28 with TRBJ2-5; 9 bases fit TRBD1. This CDR3 has 15 amino acids. J gave up 0 bases and V 10 bases, and 9 bases lay outside the gene matches. Germline values: CDR1 MDHEN, CDR2 SYDVKM. As DNA, the CDR3 is TGTGCCACCCACCCCCGGGACAGGGACCAAGAGACCCAGTACTTC. It yields the protein CATHPRDRDQETQYF.

For this clonotype: Since no conserved phenylalanine or tryptophan closes the CDR3, a read error is the likely cause. The rearrangement links TRBV27 to TRBJ1-5, with a weak D call TRBD1 (5 bases). In germline, CDR1 is MNHEY, CDR2 SMNVEV (reference sequence). The CDR3 is made up of 13 amino acids. Trimming cost V 6 bases and J 6 bases, with 12 bases left between them. CDR3 residues: CASSPGWRQPQHS. In DNA, the CDR3 is TGTGCCAGCAGCCCAGGGTGGCGTCAGCCCCAGCATTCT.

A note on this clonotype: An end of the junction differs from the germline gene, which may be a read error. J is TRBJ2-5 and V is TRBV12-3 or TRBV12-4, with unresolved D. The CDR3 is 14 amino acids. CDR3 protein: CTSSPRRLQETQYF. CDR3 coding DNA: TGTACCAGCAGTCCCCGACGACTCCAAGAGACCCAGTACTTC.

This clonotype was found many times. The chain has TRBV27 and TRBJ2-1; D may be TRBD1 or TRBD2 (5 bases each). V was clipped by 4 bases and J by 6 bases, with 10 bases between them. The germline gives CDR1 MNHEY, CDR2 SMNVEV (reference sequence). CDR3 size: 13 residues. DNA of the CDR3: TGTGCCAGCAGTTCAGGGACCTTCAATGAGCAGTTCTTC. It is translated as CASSSGTFNEQFF.

The V call is TRBV28, the J call TRBJ1-4; unclear D gene. The CDR3 sequence is 12 residues long. Per germline, CDR1 MDHEN and CDR2 SYDVKM. V was shortened by 9 bases and J by 4 bases, with 9 bases between the two germline ends. CDR3 amino acids: CASETDNEKLFF. The CDR3 nucleotides are TGTGCCAGTGAAACAGATAATGAAAAACTGTTTTTT.

This clonotype appeared many times. The genes are TRBV12-3 or TRBV12-4 and TRBJ1-3; D remains ambiguous. The CDR3 length is 14 residues. Trimming took off 8 bases at V and 0 bases at J, with 11 bases between the two ends. This CDR3 reads CASLGPHSGNTIYF. In nucleotides, the CDR3 is TGTGCCAGCCTAGGGCCCCACTCTGGAAACACCATATATTTT.

This clonotype is medium-sized. The chain couples TRBV4-1 to TRBJ1-5, with D tentatively TRBD1 (5 bases). This CDR3 contains 16 residues. The germline CDR1 and CDR2 sequences are MGHRA and YSYEKL. Deletions cut 2 bases from V and 6 bases from J, with 17 bases between. Written as DNA, the CDR3 is TGCGCCAGCAGCCAATGGTCTGGGGGGTCGGGTCAGCCCCAGCATTTT. This translates into CASSQWSGGSGQPQHF.

V usage is TRBV5-4 and J usage is TRBJ2-5; D is perhaps TRBD1 or TRBD2 (7 bases each). Trimming stripped 5 bases from V and 4 bases from J, with 24 bases between. Germline lookup yields CDR1 SGHNT and CDR2 YYREEE (reference sequence). This CDR3 is 17 amino acids long. CDR3 coding DNA: TGTGCCAGCAGTTCCGGGACAGCTGGACTAGTCGGAGAGACCCAGTACTTC. Amino acid sequence: CASSSGTAGLVGETQYF. The full variable domain, rest sourced from reference TRBV5-4 and TRBJ2-5, is ETGVTQSPTHLIKTRGQQVTLRCSSQSGHNTVSWYQQALGQGPQFIFQYYREEENGRGNFPPRFSGLQFPNYSSELNVNALELDDSALYLCASSSGTAGLVGETQYFGPGTRLLVL.

The V call is TRBV5-5, the J call TRBJ2-3; D not resolved. V lost 2 bases, J lost 3 bases, and 10 bases lay in between. The CDR3 runs 14 residues. Germline loops: CDR1 SGHKS, CDR2 YYEKEE (reference sequence). As DNA, the CDR3 is TGTGCCAGCAGCTTTGTGGCGAGAACAGATACGCAGTATTTT. Translating it yields CASSFVARTDTQYF.

This CDR3 reads CASERRMGQGLTGELFF. DNA of the CDR3: TGTGCCAGCGAAAGACGGATGGGACAGGGATTGACCGGGGAGCTGTTTTTT. The chain couples TRBV13 to TRBJ2-2; 9 positions agree with TRBD1. This CDR3 has 17 residues. V was clipped by 8 bases and J by 5 bases; unmatched bases: 15. Germline V lookup: CDR1 PRHDT, CDR2 FYEKMQ (reference sequence).

This clonotype was counted at least ten times. The chain is built from TRBV7-8 and TRBJ1-1; 9 nucleotides agree with TRBD1. The CDR3 totals 15 residues. Germline V gene sequence: CDR1 SGHVS, CDR2 FQNEAQ. V shed 5 bases, J shed 6 bases, and the junction held 10 bases outside the gene matches. CDR3 nucleotide sequence: TGTGCCAGCAGCGGCGGGACAGGGATCTACCCTGAAGCTTTCTTT. Translating gives CASSGGTGIYPEAFF.

This clonotype was found many times. This chain links TRBV20-1 with TRBJ2-3; 10 bases match TRBD2. CDR3 size: 15 residues. CDR1 DFQATT and CDR2 SNEGSKA come from the germline V gene (reference sequence). The junction had 5 bases not matched to a gene; V was cut back by 3 bases and J by 2 bases. CDR3 sequence (DNA): TGCAGTGCTAGCCTACTAGCGGGAACCACAGATACGCAGTATTTT. Translated: CSASLLAGTTDTQYF.

This clonotype came up many times. V and J are TRBV2 and TRBJ2-7; TRBD1 is a possible D gene (6 bases). Trimming took 6 bases from V and 0 from J, leaving 9 bases between them. Germline V gives CDR1 SNHLY, CDR2 FYNNEI. The CDR3 is 13 amino acids. DNA of the CDR3: TGTGCCAGCAGACTCAGGGGCTCCTACGAGCAGTACTTC. Translation gives CASRLRGSYEQYF.

CDR3: CASSPRDEARVNEQFF. CDR3 sequence (DNA): TGTGCCAGCAGCCCCCGGGACGAAGCTCGGGTCAATGAGCAGTTCTTC. The rearrangement links TRBV7-9 to TRBJ2-1; D may correspond to TRBD1 or TRBD2 (5 bases each). Germline V lookup: CDR1 SEHNR, CDR2 FQNEAQ (reference sequence). The CDR3 has 16 residues. Trimming cost V 5 bases and J 6 bases, with 20 bases left between them. Full variable domain (remainder filled in from reference TRBV7-9 and TRBJ2-1): DTGVSQNPRHKITKRGQNVTFRCDPISEHNRLYWYRQTLGQGPEFLTYFQNEAQLEKSRLLSDRFSAERPKGSFSTLEIQRTEQGDSAMYLCASSPRDEARVNEQFFGPGTRLTVL.

V and J are TRBV6-6 and TRBJ2-5; TRBD1 is a possible D gene (5 bases). Per germline, CDR1 MNHNY and CDR2 SVGAGI (reference sequence). With 8 bases removed from V and 3 bases from J, the gap between germline ends came to 16 bases. The length of the CDR3 is 14 residues. For the CDR3, the DNA is TGTGCCAGCGGTTCCAGGGATGGGGAAGAGACCCAGTACTTC. The encoded protein is CASGSRDGEETQYF.

The chain joins TRBV5-1 to TRBJ2-5, with D perhaps matching TRBD1 or TRBD2 (5 bases each). This CDR3 spans 16 amino acids. V was pared by 1 base and J by 0 bases, with 13 bases between. The germline V gene encodes CDR1 SGHRS and CDR2 YFSETQ. CDR3 bases: TGCGCCAGCAGCTTGATCGGCAGGGACGACCAAGAGACCCAGTACTTC. Protein product: CASSLIGRDDQETQYF.

Concerning this clonotype itself: Possible read error: a much larger clone is one base away. This CDR3 fails to terminate in the conserved phenylalanine or tryptophan, so it likely reflects a read error. V and J are TRBV5-1 and TRBJ2-3; D is ambiguous. The V gene's germline CDR1 is SGHRS and CDR2 YFSETQ. V lost 3 bases, J lost 2 bases, and 13 bases lay in between. This CDR3 spans 15 amino acids. The DNA of the CDR3 is TGCGCCAGCAGCTACGCCGGACGGAACACAGATACGCAGTATTCT. Translating gives CASSYAGRNTDTQYS.

A few counts support this clonotype. The chain has TRBV28 and TRBJ2-7, with D possibly matching TRBD2 (6 bases). The CDR3 totals 15 residues. Trimming took off 5 bases at V and 3 bases at J, with 17 bases between the two ends. Germline lookup yields CDR1 MDHEN and CDR2 SYDVKM. The CDR3 reads CASSPVAGSYYEQYF. The CDR3 nucleotides are TGTGCCAGCAGTCCCGTGGCGGGATCCTACTACGAGCAGTACTTC.

Ten or more counts support this clonotype. The rearrangement joins TRBV5-1 to TRBJ2-1; TRBD2 aligns across 10 bases. The length of the CDR3 is 15 residues. The germline V gene encodes CDR1 SGHRS and CDR2 YFSETQ. With 4 bases clipped from V and 9 bases from J, the junction kept 10 bases outside the gene matches. The CDR3 protein is CASSTTGTSESEQFF. CDR3 DNA sequence: TGCGCCAGCAGCACCACCGGGACTAGCGAGAGTGAGCAGTTCTTC.

The rearrangement joins TRBV20-1 to TRBJ2-2; 11 nucleotides match TRBD1. The germline gives CDR1 DFQATT, CDR2 SNEGSKA (reference sequence). The CDR3 has 15 amino acids. The V and J ends lost 3 bases and 6 bases, in that order; junction bases with no gene match: 6. The CDR3 spells CSASDRDRGAGELFF. Here the CDR3 DNA reads TGCAGTGCTAGTGACCGGGACAGGGGGGCCGGGGAGCTGTTTTTT.

The chain is built from TRBV2 and TRBJ1-1; D call uncertain. CDR3 length: 11 residues. Germline CDR1 reads SNHLY; CDR2 reads FYNNEI. V lost 7 bases and J 1 base, leaving 4 bases between the germline ends. The CDR3 DNA reads as TGTGCCAGCAAACAGAACACTGAAGCTTTCTTT. Its protein is CASKQNTEAFF.